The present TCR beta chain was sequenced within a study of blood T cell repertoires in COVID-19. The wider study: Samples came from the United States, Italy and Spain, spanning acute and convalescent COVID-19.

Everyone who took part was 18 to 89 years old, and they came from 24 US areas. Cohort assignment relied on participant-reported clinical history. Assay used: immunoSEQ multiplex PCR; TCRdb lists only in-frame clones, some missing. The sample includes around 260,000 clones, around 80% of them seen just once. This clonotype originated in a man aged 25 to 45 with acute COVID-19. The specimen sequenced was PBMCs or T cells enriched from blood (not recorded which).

The CDR3 DNA is TGTGCCACCAGTGAAGGGGACAGGGGTTGGGGGGCCAACGTCCTGACTTTC. Protein: CATSEGDRGWGANVLTF. V is TRBV24-1 and J is TRBJ2-6; 10 bases are a match to TRBD1. Germline V gene sequence: CDR1 KGHDR, CDR2 SFDVKD. CDR3 size: 17 residues. V shed 4 bases, J shed 4 bases, and the junction held 6 bases outside the gene matches.